Below are 19 T cell receptor beta chains sequenced from a single sample in a study of human T cells and chemical hapten exposure. Each CDR3 protein is one row after TCRdb ran MiXCR on the RACE reads. This table holds about 380,000 distinct CDR3 sequences, 4.8% found once. Regarding time point: patch test 1, 2 weeks after DPC sensitization. The sample's treatment: therapeutic diphenylcyclopropenone sensitization with weekly scalp DPC. The sample here was whole blood, taken in connection with sensitization to the hapten diphenylcyclopropenone (DPC). The receptors originated from a woman aged 45 to 65 with alopecia areata. Some clones in this sample may be carry-over from other donors' samples.

This clonotype was counted only a few times. This rearrangement joins TRBV5-1 to TRBJ1-4; 9 bases are shared with TRBD1. Germline CDR1 reads SGHRS; CDR2 reads YFSETQ. Trimming took 3 bases from V and 0 from J; bases not matched to a gene: 9. The CDR3 is made up of 18 amino acids. CDR3 sequence: CASSWEPGQGPTNEKLFF. DNA for the CDR3: TGCGCCAGCAGCTGGGAGCCGGGACAGGGTCCAACTAATGAAAAACTGTTTTTT.

By share, this clonotype counts as medium-sized. This chain connects TRBV6-2 or TRBV6-3 to TRBJ2-7; perhaps D is TRBD1 or TRBD2 (5 bases each). This CDR3 is built from 14 residues. The germline CDR1 and CDR2 sequences are MNHEY and SVGEGT. V lost 3 bases and J 1 base, leaving 10 bases between the germline ends. The CDR3 region has the DNA TGTGCCAGCAGTTATCGGGACGGTTCCTACGAGCAGTACTTC. Amino acids: CASSYRDGSYEQYF.

This clonotype was counted ten times or more. The gene calls are TRBV24-1 and TRBJ2-2; D unresolved. This CDR3 is built from 12 residues. V lost 7 bases and J lost 3, with 5 bases in between. The germline V gene has CDR1 KGHDR and CDR2 SFDVKD. CDR3 sequence (DNA): TGTGCCACCAGCACGGACACCGGGGAGCTGTTTTTT. It yields the protein CATSTDTGELFF.

This clonotype was detected only a few times. The V call is TRBV12-3 or TRBV12-4, the J call TRBJ1-1; D is uncertain. This CDR3 spans 13 amino acids. V shed 7 bases and J shed 1 base, with 10 bases lying between them. The CDR3 nucleotides are TGTGCCAGCACTCCGTATGGGAACACTGAAGCTTTCTTT. Translating gives CASTPYGNTEAFF.

This clonotype has at least ten counts. This chain uses TRBV12-3 or TRBV12-4 with TRBJ1-2; D possibly corresponds to TRBD1 (6 bases). This CDR3 contains 15 residues. Deletions cut 4 bases from V and 8 bases from J, with 20 bases between. CDR3 sequence reads: CASSSPSDRHRGYTF. In DNA, the CDR3 is TGTGCCAGCAGTTCCCCATCTGACAGGCATCGAGGCTACACCTTC.

This clonotype came up many times. V usage is TRBV18 and J usage is TRBJ2-5; 7 nucleotides match TRBD1. Losses at the gene ends were 4 bases for V and 3 bases for J; bases not matched to a gene: 2. CDR1 is KGHSH, CDR2 LQKENI, per germline. CDR3 size: 13 residues. CDR3 in amino acids: CASSRDREETQYF. CDR3 coding DNA: TGTGCCAGCTCACGGGACAGAGAAGAGACCCAGTACTTC. Together with reference TRBV18 and TRBJ2-5, the CDR3 gives the full variable domain: NAGVMQNPRHLVRRRGQEARLRCSPMKGHSHVYWYRQLPEEGLKFMVYLQKENIIDESGMPKERFSAEFPKEGPSILRIQQVVRGDSAAYFCASSRDREETQYFGPGTRLLVL.

This clonotype was observed many times. The rearrangement uses TRBV13 and TRBJ1-6, with D unresolved. Germline-derived CDR1 and CDR2 are PRHDT and FYEKMQ (reference sequence). V dropped 1 base and J dropped 6 bases, with 10 bases sitting between them. The CDR3 sequence is 15 residues long. The CDR3 bases are TGTGCCAGCAGCTTAGACGGCTGGGGTAATTCACCCCTCCACTTT. It translates to CASSLDGWGNSPLHF.

The chain links TRBV4-2 to TRBJ2-5, with 8 bases identical to TRBD1. The CDR3 is 17 amino acids. CDR1 is LGHNA and CDR2 is YNFKEQ in the germline V gene. V shed 5 bases and J 2 bases; nucleotides not matched to a gene: 13. The CDR3 protein is CASSFNPGQESQETQYF. The CDR3 DNA reads as TGTGCCAGCAGCTTCAACCCGGGACAGGAGAGTCAAGAGACCCAGTACTTC.

This chain connects TRBV20-1 to TRBJ1-1, with 10 bases identical to TRBD1. Per the germline V gene, CDR1 is DFQATT and CDR2 is SNEGSKA (reference sequence). CDR3 length: 14 amino acids. Trimming cost V 4 bases and J 6 bases; bases outside gene matches: 8. The CDR3 loop is CSATRTGGNAEAFF. The CDR3 nucleotides are TGCAGTGCTACGAGGACAGGGGGAAACGCTGAAGCTTTCTTT.

This clonotype was picked up a small number of times. A much bigger clone sits one base away, suggesting this may be a read error. The chain has TRBV12-3 or TRBV12-4 and TRBJ1-1; D unresolved. The CDR3 length is 12 residues. The V end lost 6 bases, the J end lost 1 base, and 6 bases lay between the germline ends. The DNA of the CDR3 is TGTGCCAGCAGCCACACGAACACTGAAGCTTTCTTT. Amino acid sequence: CASSHTNTEAFF.

The chain has TRBV12-3 or TRBV12-4 and TRBJ2-3; no clear D gene. Trimming cost V 2 bases and J 3 bases, with 12 bases left between them. This CDR3 comprises 15 residues. The CDR3 nucleotides read TGTGCCAGCAGTTTAAACATTGGAAGGACAGATACGCAGTATTTT. Its translation: CASSLNIGRTDTQYF.

The chain joins TRBV28 to TRBJ2-3, with TRBD2 matching 8 bases. There are 14 residues in the CDR3. The junction had 3 bases not matched to a gene; V was cut back by 3 bases and J by 4 bases. Germline V CDR1 and CDR2: MDHEN, SYDVKM. The CDR3 loop is CASSFSGSPDTQYF. The CDR3, as DNA: TGTGCCAGCAGTTTCAGCGGGAGTCCAGATACGCAGTATTTT.

There are a few counts of this clonotype. V usage is TRBV7-7 and J usage is TRBJ2-1; D is ambiguous. V lost 5 bases, J lost 2 bases, and 13 bases lay in between. The CDR3 covers 15 residues. Germline CDR1 SSHAT, CDR2 FNYEAQ (reference sequence). The CDR3, as DNA: TGTGCCAGCAGCCCTCAGACCGTGGCCTACAATGAGCAGTTCTTC. It is translated as CASSPQTVAYNEQFF.

The table lists this clonotype with many counts. This sequence joins TRBV6-5 and TRBJ2-7; 8 bases agree with TRBD2. Germline CDR1 reads MNHEY; CDR2 reads SVGAGI. Trimming at V came to 0 bases and at J to 3 bases, leaving 4 bases not matched to a gene. This CDR3 has 15 residues. The DNA of the CDR3 is TGTGCCAGCAGTTACTCATCGAGCGGGAGCTACGAGCAGTACTTC. This translates into CASSYSSSGSYEQYF.

This clonotype has more than one count but fewer than ten. The chain uses TRBV24-1 and TRBJ2-1, with D tentatively TRBD1 (6 bases). Germline CDR1 and CDR2: KGHDR and SFDVKD. This CDR3 is built from 15 residues. Between the trimmed V and J ends, which lost 7 bases and 6 bases, there was a span of 18 bases. CDR3 sequence: CATSEGVRGLNEQFF. As DNA, the CDR3 is TGTGCCACCAGCGAGGGGGTAAGGGGTCTCAATGAGCAGTTCTTC.

The sample holds many counts of this clonotype. The genes are TRBV4-1 and TRBJ2-1; 7 bases are a match to TRBD2. The ends lost 4 bases at V and 4 bases at J; junction bases unmatched: 10. The CDR3 runs to 16 residues. The germline CDR1 and CDR2 sequences are MGHRA and YSYEKL. CDR3 sequence: CASSLSPASGYNEQFF. DNA of the CDR3: TGCGCCAGCAGCCTATCCCCGGCTAGCGGTTACAATGAGCAGTTCTTC.

This clonotype was detected many times. The junction departs from the called germline gene at one end, perhaps through a read error. The J gene is TRBJ2-7, the V gene TRBV20-1, with 9 bases matching TRBD2. Germline CDR1 reads DFQATT; CDR2 reads SNEGSKA (reference sequence). CDR3 length: 13 residues. CDR3 in amino acids: CSAPLTSGYEQCF. CDR3 in DNA: TGCAGTGCTCCTCTGACTAGCGGATACGAGCAGTGCTTC.

The chain links TRBV10-3 to TRBJ2-3, with D tentatively TRBD1 or TRBD2 (5 bases each). Germline V lookup: CDR1 ENHRY, CDR2 SYGVKD. The CDR3 runs 14 residues. V was clipped by 8 bases and J by 6 bases, with 18 bases between them. In nucleotides, the CDR3 is TGTGCCATCCTTGACAGAGGGGCAGCTGATACGCAGTATTTT. Translating gives CAILDRGAADTQYF.

The CDR3 region is CASSRSRDTQYF. CDR3 sequence (DNA): TGTGCCAGCAGCCGAAGTCGGGATACGCAGTATTTT. V gene TRBV11-2 combines with J gene TRBJ2-3; D not resolved. The V end lost 5 bases, the J end lost 6 bases, and 9 bases lay between the germline ends. Looked up from germline, CDR1 is SGHAT and CDR2 is FQNNGV. CDR3 length: 12 residues.